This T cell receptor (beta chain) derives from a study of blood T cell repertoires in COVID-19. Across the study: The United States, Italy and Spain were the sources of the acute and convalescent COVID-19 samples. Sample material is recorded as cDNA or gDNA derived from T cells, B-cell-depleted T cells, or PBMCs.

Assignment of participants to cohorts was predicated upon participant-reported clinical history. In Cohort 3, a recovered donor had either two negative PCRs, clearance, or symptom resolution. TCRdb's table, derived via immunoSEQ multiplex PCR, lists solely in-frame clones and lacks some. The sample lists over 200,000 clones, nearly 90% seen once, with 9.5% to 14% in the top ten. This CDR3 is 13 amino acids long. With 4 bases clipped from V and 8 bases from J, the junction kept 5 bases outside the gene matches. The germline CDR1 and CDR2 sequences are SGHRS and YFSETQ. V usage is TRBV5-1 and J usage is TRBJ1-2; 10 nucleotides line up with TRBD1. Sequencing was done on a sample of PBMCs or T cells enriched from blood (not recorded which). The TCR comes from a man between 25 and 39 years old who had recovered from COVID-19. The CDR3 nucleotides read TGCGCCAGCAGCGTGGGACAGGGGAGAGGCTACACCTTC. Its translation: CASSVGQGRGYTF.